These 6 T cell receptor beta chains originate from one sample sequenced in a study of naive CD8 T cells in extremely preterm neonates. Elective cesarean births at about 35-42 weeks, without labor or membrane rupture, supplied the cord blood. Method: immunoSEQ multiplex PCR; TCRdb's copy keeps in-frame clones and lacks some. Of about 7,500 clones in the sample, about 98% were seen once. The source material was naive CD8+ T cells from cord blood. These TCRs come from a newborn in good health.

The chain carries TRBV7-2 and TRBJ2-1, with 9 nucleotides matching TRBD1. Per the germline V gene, CDR1 is SGHTA and CDR2 is FQGNSA. The V and J ends lost 5 bases and 6 bases, in that order; junction bases with no gene match: 2. The CDR3 sequence is 13 residues long. The CDR3 DNA reads TGTGCCAGCAGCCTGACAGGGGGCAATGAGCAGTTCTTC. It codes for CASSLTGGNEQFF.

This clone was seen a single time. This sequence joins TRBV2 and TRBJ2-2, with TRBD2 identical over 16 bases. The V gene's germline CDR1 is SNHLY and CDR2 FYNNEI. The CDR3 extends over 15 amino acids. V shed 7 bases, J shed 7 bases, and the junction held 3 bases outside the gene matches. CDR3 DNA sequence: TGTGCCAGCATGGGACTAGCGGGGGGGGTCGGGGAGCTGTTTTTT. Translated, it gives CASMGLAGGVGELFF.

The rearrangement uses TRBV7-9 and TRBJ1-2; weak D call: TRBD1 (5 bases). CDR1 SEHNR and CDR2 FQNEAQ come from the germline V gene (reference sequence). The V and J ends lost 4 bases and 4 bases respectively, with 7 bases between them. This CDR3 is built from 12 residues. This CDR3 reads CASSSDTYGYTF. The CDR3 DNA follows: TGTGCCAGCAGCTCGGACACCTATGGCTACACCTTC.

The chain carries TRBV13 and TRBJ1-1; D unclear. This CDR3 comprises 15 residues. The ends were cut back, 1 base at V and 2 bases at J, with 11 bases in the middle. Germline assignment: CDR1 PRHDT and CDR2 FYEKMQ (reference sequence). In DNA form, the CDR3 reads TGTGCCAGCAGCTTAGAACCAGGCTTAAACACTGAAGCTTTCTTT. This codes for CASSLEPGLNTEAFF.

The gene calls are TRBV27 and TRBJ1-1, with TRBD1 identical over 10 bases. There are 14 residues in the CDR3. Germline assignment: CDR1 MNHEY and CDR2 SMNVEV (reference sequence). V lost 2 bases to trimming and J lost 7 bases; unmatched junction nucleotides: 4. CDR3 nucleotides: TGTGCCAGCAGTTTAAGGGACAGGGGAAATGAAGCTTTCTTT. Amino acids: CASSLRDRGNEAFF.

V is TRBV9 and J is TRBJ2-2; D gene unclear. The CDR3 spans 11 residues. V was trimmed by 6 bases and J by 4 bases, leaving 4 bases between them. Germline V gene sequence: CDR1 SGDLS, CDR2 YYNGEE. Written as DNA, the CDR3 is TGTGCCAGCACCTCCACCGGGGAGCTGTTTTTT. Amino acid sequence: CASTSTGELFF. Filled out from reference TRBV9 and TRBJ2-2, the complete variable domain reads DSGVTQTPKHLITATGQRVTLRCSPRSGDLSVYWYQQSLDQGLQFLIQYYNGEERAKGNILERFSAQQFPDLHSELNLSSLELGDSALYFCASTSTGELFFGEGSRLTVL.